The T cell receptor (beta chain) under discussion was sequenced for a study of blood T cell repertoires in COVID-19. In the authors' workflow: Researchers report that nucleated cell counts were estimated from reference gene primer amplification. Generated by immunoSEQ multiplex PCR, the TCRdb table keeps only in-frame clones and is missing some. V and J calls and clone size are as listed in that table; D and trimming were resolved from the DNA. Here the sample spans more than 85,000 clones, approximately 81% being singletons. V trimming: 4 bases; J trimming: 6 bases; junction bases outside the gene matches: 3. Germline loops: CDR1 MGHRA, CDR2 YSYEKL. The CDR3 is 13 amino acids.

This TCR derives from a man aged 55-75 years with acute or convalescent COVID-19. The sequenced sample was peripheral blood. The chain joins TRBV4-1 to TRBJ2-7, with 10 bases fitting TRBD1. Here the CDR3 reads CASSPWTGGEQYV. The CDR3 nucleotides read TGCGCCAGCAGCCCTTGGACAGGGGGCGAGCAGTACGTC.